This T cell receptor (beta chain) stems from a study of regulatory T cells in long-lasting Graves disease. Notes on the study in general: The analysis examined peripheral blood only and excluded thyroid tissue.

Remarks on this clonotype: The antigen is unknown. A much larger clone lies a single base off, so this may be a read error.

Library construction for TCR beta used iRepertoire HTBI primers and Arm-PCR of CDR3 regions. A single record per CDR3 protein comes from TCRdb applying MiXCR to the multiplex PCR reads. This table holds about half a million distinct CDR3 sequences, under 25% found once. Sample time point: persistent/refractory GD, antithyroid drugs over 5 years with positive TRAb. RNA from PBMCs was the source of the TCR library. Blood from the periphery, nine milliliters in all, was drawn into EDTA tubes. The input for sequencing was peripheral blood mononuclear cells (PBMCs), taken when the disease was refractory, from a patient treated with antithyroid drugs. The TCR was taken from a female donor with Graves disease.

Written as DNA, the CDR3 is TGTGCCAGCAGTTCCTGGAGAGGGGAGGGCAATCAGCCCCAGCATTTT. It encodes CASSSWRGEGNQPQHF. The rearrangement joins TRBV28 to TRBJ1-5, with D possibly being TRBD1 (5 bases). Trimming pared 4 bases from V and 2 bases from J, leaving 15 bases between. The CDR3 has 16 amino acids. The V gene's germline CDR1 is MDHEN and CDR2 SYDVKM.